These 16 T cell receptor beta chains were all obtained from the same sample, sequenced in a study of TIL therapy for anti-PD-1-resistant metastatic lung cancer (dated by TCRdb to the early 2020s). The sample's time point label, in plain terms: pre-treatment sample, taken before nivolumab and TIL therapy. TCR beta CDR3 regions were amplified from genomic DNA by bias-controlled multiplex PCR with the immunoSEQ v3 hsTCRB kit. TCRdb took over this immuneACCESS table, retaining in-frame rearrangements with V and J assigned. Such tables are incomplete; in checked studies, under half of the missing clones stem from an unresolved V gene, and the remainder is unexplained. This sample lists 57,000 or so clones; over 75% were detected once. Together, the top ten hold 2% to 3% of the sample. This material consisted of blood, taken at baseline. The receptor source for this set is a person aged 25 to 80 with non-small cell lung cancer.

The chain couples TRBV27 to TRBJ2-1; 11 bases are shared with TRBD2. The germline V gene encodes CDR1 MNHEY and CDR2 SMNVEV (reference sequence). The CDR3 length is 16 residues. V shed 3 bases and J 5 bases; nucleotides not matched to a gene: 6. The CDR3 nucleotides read TGTGCCAGCAGTTTTCTAGCGGGGGGCCCCAACAATGAGCAGTTCTTC. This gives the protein CASSFLAGGPNNEQFF.

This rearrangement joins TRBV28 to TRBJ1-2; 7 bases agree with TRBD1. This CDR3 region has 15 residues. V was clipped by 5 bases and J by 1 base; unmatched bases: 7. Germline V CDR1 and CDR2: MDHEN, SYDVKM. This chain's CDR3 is CASSPTGQINYGYTF. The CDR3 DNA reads TGTGCCAGCAGTCCGACGGGACAGATTAACTATGGCTACACCTTC.

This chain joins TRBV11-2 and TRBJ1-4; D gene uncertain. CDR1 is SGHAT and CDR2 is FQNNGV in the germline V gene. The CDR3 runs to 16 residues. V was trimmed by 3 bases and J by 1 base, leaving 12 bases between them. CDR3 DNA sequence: TGTGCCAGCAGCTTCGTCTCCCAAGGAACTAATGAAAAACTGTTTTTT. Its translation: CASSFVSQGTNEKLFF.

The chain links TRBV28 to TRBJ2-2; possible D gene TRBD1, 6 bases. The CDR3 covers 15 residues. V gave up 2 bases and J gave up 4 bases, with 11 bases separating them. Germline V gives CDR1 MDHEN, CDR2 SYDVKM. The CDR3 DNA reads TGTGCCAGCAGTTTAGTCAGGGGTGGCACCGGGGAGCTGTTTTTT. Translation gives CASSLVRGGTGELFF. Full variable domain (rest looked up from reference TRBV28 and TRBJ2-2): DVKVTQSSRYLVKRTGEKVFLECVQDMDHENMFWYRQDPGLGLRLIYFSYDVKMKEKGDIPEGYSVSREKKERFSLILESASTNQTSMYLCASSLVRGGTGELFFGEGSRLTVL.

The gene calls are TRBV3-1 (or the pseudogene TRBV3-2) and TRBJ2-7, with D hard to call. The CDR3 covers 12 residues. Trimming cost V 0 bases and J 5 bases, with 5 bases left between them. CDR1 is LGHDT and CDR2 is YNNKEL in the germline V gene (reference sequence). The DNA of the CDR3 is TGTGCCAGCAGCCAAGAATGGAACGAGCAGTACTTC. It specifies CASSQEWNEQYF.

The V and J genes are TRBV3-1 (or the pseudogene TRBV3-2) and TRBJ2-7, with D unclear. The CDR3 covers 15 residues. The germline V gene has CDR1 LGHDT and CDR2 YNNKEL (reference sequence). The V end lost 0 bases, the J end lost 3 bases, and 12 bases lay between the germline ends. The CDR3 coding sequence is TGTGCCAGCAGCCAAGAGGTGAATAGTAACTACGAGCAGTACTTC. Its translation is CASSQEVNSNYEQYF.

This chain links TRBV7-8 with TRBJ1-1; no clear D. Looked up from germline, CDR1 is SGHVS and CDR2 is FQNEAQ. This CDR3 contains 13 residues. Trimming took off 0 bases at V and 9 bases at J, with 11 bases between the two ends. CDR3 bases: TGTGCCAGCAGCTTAGCGGCCGGGGTTCAAGCTTTCTTT. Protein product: CASSLAAGVQAFF.

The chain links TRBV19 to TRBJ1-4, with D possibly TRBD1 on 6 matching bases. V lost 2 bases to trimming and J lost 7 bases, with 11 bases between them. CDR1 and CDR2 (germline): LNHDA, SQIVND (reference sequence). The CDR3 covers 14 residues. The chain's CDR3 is CASSITGIGEKLFF. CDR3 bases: TGTGCCAGTAGTATAACAGGGATTGGTGAAAAACTGTTTTTT.

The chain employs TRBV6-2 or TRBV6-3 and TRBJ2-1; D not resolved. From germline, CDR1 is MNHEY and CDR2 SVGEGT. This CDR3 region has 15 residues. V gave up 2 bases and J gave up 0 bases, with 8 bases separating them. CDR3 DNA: TGTGCCAGCAGTTACGAACGGAGCTCCTACAATGAGCAGTTCTTC. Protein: CASSYERSSYNEQFF.

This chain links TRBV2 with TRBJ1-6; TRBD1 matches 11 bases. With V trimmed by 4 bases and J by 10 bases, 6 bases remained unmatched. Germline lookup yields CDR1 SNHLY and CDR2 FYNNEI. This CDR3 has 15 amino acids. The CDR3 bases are TGTGCCAGCAGTGGCCAGGGACAGGGGGACTCACCCCTCCACTTT. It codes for CASSGQGQGDSPLHF.

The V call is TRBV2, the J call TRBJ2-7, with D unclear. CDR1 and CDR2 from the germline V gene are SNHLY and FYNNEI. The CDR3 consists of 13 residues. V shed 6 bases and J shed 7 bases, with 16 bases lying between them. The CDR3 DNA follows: TGTGCCAGCAGGCCCCGGCCAGAAGGGGAGCAGTACTTC. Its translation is CASRPRPEGEQYF. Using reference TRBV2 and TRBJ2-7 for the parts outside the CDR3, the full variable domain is EPEVTQTPSHQVTQMGQEVILRCVPISNHLYFYWYRQILGQKVEFLVSFYNNEISEKSEIFDDQFSVERPDGSNFTLKIRSTKLEDSAMYFCASRPRPEGEQYFGPGTRLTVT.

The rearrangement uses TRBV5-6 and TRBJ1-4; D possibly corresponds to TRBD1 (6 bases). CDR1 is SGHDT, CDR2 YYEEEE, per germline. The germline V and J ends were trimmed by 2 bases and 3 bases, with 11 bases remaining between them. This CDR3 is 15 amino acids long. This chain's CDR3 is CASSLGRGANEKLFF. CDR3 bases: TGTGCCAGCAGCTTAGGAAGGGGGGCTAATGAAAAACTGTTTTTT.

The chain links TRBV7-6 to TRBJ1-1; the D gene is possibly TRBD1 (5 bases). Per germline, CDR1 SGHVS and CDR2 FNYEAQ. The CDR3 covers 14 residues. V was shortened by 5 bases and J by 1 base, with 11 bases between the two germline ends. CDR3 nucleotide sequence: TGTGCCAGCAGCCTGCGGGGCCCGAACACTGAAGCTTTCTTT. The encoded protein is CASSLRGPNTEAFF.

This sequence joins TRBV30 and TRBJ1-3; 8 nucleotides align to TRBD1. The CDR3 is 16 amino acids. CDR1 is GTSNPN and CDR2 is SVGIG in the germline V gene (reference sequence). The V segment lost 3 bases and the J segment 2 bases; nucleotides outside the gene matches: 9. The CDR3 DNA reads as TGTGCCTGGAGCGACGACCGGACAGGGACTGGAAACACCATATATTTT. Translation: CAWSDDRTGTGNTIYF.

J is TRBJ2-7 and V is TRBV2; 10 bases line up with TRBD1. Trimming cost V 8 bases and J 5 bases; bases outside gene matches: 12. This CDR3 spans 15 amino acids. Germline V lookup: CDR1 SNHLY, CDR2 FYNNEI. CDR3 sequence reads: CASPRGDRGRDEQYF. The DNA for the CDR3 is TGTGCCAGCCCACGGGGGGACAGGGGCCGGGACGAGCAGTACTTC. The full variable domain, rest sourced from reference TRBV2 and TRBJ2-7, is EPEVTQTPSHQVTQMGQEVILRCVPISNHLYFYWYRQILGQKVEFLVSFYNNEISEKSEIFDDQFSVERPDGSNFTLKIRSTKLEDSAMYFCASPRGDRGRDEQYFGPGTRLTVT.

In DNA form, the CDR3 reads TGTGCCAGCAGCTTAGCTACAGGGCCTAATGAAAAACTGTTTTTT. The encoded protein is CASSLATGPNEKLFF. The V gene is TRBV7-8, the J gene TRBJ1-4; a possible D gene is TRBD1 (6 bases). CDR3 length: 15 amino acids. From germline, CDR1 is SGHVS and CDR2 FQNEAQ. Trimming removed 0 bases at V and 3 bases at J, with 8 bases between.